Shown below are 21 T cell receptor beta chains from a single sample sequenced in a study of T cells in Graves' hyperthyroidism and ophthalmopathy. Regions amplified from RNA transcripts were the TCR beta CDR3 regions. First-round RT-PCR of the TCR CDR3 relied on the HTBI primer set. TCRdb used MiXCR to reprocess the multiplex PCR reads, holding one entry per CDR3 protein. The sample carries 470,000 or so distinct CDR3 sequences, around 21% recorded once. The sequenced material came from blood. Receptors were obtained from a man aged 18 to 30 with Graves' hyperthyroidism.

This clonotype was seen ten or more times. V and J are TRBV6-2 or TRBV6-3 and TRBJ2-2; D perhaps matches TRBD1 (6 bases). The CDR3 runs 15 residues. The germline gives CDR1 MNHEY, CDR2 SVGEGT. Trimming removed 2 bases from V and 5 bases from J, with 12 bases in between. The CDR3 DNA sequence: TGTGCCAGCAGTTACAACAGGGCATTAACCGGGGAGCTGTTTTTT. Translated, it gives CASSYNRALTGELFF.

CDR3 amino acids: CASSEVRGIYEQYF. The CDR3 nucleotides are TGTGCCAGCAGTGAAGTACGGGGAATCTACGAGCAGTACTTC. The chain uses TRBV2 and TRBJ2-7, with D perhaps TRBD2 (5 bases). The CDR3 runs to 14 residues. The germline V gene encodes CDR1 SNHLY and CDR2 FYNNEI. V shed 1 base and J shed 3 bases, with 10 bases lying between them.

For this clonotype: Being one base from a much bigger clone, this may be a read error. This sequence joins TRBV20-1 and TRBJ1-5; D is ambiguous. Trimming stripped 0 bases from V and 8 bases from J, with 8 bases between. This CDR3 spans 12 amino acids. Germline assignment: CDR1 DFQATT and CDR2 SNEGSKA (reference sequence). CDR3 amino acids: CSARERGKPQHF. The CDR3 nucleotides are TGCAGTGCTAGAGAACGGGGTAAGCCCCAGCATTTT.

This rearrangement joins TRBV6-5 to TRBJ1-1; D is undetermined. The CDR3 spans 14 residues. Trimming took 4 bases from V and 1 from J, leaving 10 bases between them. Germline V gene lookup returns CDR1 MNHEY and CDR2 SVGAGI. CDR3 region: CASSSMAPNTEAFF. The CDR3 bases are TGTGCCAGCAGTTCCATGGCCCCGAACACTGAAGCTTTCTTT.

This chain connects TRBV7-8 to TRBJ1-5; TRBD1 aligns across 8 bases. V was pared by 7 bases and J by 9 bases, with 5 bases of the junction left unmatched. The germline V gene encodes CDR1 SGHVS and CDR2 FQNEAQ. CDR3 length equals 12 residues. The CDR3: CASTTGAGPQHF. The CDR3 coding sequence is TGTGCCAGCACGACAGGGGCCGGGCCCCAGCATTTT. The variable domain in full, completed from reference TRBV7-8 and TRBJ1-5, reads GAGVSQSPRYKVAKRGQDVALRCDPISGHVSLFWYQQALGQGPEFLTYFQNEAQLDKSGLPSDRFFAERPEGSVSTLKIQRTQQEDSAVYLCASTTGAGPQHFGDGTRLSIL.

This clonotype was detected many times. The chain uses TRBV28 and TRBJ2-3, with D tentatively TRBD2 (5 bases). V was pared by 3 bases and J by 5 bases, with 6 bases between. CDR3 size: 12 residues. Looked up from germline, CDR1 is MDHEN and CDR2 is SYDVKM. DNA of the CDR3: TGTGCCAGCAGTTTCGAGGGAGATACGCAGTATTTT. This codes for CASSFEGDTQYF.

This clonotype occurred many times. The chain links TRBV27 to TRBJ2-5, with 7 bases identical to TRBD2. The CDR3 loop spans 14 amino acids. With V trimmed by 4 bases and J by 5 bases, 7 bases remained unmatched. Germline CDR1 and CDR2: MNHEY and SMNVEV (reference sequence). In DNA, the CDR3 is TGTGCCAGCAGTTCCCGGACTAGGGAGGAGACCCAGTACTTC. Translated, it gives CASSSRTREETQYF.

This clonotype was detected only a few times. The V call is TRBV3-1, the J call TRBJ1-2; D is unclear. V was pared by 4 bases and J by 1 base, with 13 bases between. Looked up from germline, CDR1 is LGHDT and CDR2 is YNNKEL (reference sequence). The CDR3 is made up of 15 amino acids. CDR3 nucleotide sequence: TGTGCCAGCAGCCTCCGCAGCAGAAGTAACTATGGCTACACCTTC. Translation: CASSLRSRSNYGYTF.

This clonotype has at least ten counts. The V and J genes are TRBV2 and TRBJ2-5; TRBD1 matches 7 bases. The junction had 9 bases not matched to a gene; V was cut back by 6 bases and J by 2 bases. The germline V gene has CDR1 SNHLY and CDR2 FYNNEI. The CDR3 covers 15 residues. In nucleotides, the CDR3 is TGTGCCAGCAGAGAATTTCACAGGGGTCAAGAGACCCAGTACTTC. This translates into CASREFHRGQETQYF.

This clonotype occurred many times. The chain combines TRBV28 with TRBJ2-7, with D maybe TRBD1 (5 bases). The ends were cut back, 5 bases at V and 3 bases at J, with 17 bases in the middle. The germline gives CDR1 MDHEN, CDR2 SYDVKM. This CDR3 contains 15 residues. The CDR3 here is CASSAISTGRYEQYF. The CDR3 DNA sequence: TGTGCCAGCAGTGCCATATCCACAGGCCGCTACGAGCAGTACTTC.

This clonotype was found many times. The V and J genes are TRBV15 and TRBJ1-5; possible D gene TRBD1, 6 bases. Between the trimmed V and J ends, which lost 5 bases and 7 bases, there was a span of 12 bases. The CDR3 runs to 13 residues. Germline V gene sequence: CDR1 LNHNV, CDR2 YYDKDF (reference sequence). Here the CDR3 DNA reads TGTGCCACCAGCTCCAACGGGGGCCAGCCCCAGCATTTT. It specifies CATSSNGGQPQHF. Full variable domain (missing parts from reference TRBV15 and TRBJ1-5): DAMVIQNPRYQVTQFGKPVTLSCSQTLNHNVMYWYQQKSSQAPKLLFHYYDKDFNNEADTPDNFQSRRPNTSFCFLDIRSPGLGDTAMYLCATSSNGGQPQHFGDGTRLSIL.

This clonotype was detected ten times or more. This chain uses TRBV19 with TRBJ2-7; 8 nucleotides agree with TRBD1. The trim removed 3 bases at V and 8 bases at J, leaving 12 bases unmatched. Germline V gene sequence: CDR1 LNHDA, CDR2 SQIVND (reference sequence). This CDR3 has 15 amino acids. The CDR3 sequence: CASSISGTGAEKQYF. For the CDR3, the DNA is TGTGCCAGTAGTATCTCCGGGACAGGCGCTGAAAAGCAGTACTTC.

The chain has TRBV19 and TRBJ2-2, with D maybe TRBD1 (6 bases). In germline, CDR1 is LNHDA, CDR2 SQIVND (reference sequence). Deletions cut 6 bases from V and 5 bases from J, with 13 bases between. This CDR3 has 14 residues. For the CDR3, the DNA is TGTGCCAGTAGGCGACAGGACATTACCGGGGAGCTGTTTTTT. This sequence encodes CASRRQDITGELFF.

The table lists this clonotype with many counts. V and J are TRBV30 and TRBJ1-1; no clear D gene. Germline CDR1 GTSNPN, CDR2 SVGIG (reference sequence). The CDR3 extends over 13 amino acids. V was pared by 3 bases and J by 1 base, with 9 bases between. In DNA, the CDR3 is TGTGCCTGGAGGCGGGTTCCGAACACTGAAGCTTTCTTT. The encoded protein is CAWRRVPNTEAFF.

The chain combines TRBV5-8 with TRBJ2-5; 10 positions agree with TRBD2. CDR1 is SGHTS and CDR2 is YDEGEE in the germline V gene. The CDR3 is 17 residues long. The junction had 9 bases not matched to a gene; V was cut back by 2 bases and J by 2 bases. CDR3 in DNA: TGTGCCAGCAGCTTTATTCTAGCGGGGGCCTCACAAGAGACCCAGTACTTC. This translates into CASSFILAGASQETQYF.

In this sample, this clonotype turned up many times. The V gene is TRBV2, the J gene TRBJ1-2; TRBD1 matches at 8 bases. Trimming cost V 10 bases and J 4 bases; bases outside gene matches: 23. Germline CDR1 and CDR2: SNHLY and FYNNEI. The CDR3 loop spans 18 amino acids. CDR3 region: CANSRTGQASPVAYGYTF. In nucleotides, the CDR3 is TGTGCCAACAGCCGAACGGGACAGGCCTCACCCGTTGCCTATGGCTACACCTTC.

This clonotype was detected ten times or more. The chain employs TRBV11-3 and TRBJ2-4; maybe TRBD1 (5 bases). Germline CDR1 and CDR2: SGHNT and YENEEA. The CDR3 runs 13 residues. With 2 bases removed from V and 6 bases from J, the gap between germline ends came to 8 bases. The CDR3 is CASSLRGRNIQYF. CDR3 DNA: TGTGCCAGCAGCTTAAGGGGCAGAAACATTCAGTACTTC.

The CDR3 nucleotides are TGTGCCAGTTCGCGTGCCGGCGGGGGGCGCACAGATACGCAGTATTTT. This codes for CASSRAGGGRTDTQYF. V and J are TRBV12-3 or TRBV12-4 and TRBJ2-3; 8 nucleotides agree with TRBD2. The CDR3 contains 16 residues. With 9 bases clipped from V and 1 base from J, the junction kept 12 bases outside the gene matches.

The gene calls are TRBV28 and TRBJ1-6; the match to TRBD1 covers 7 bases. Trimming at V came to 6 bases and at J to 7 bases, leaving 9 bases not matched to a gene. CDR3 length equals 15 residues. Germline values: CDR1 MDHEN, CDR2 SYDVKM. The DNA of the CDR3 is TGTGCCAGCAGGAAGCCGGGACAGAGAAATTCACCCCTCCACTTT. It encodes CASRKPGQRNSPLHF.

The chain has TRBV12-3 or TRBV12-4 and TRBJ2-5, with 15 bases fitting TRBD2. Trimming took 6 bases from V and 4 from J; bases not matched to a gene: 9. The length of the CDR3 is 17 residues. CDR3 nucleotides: TGTGCCAGCAGCACGGGACTAGCGGGGGGCCCATCAGAGACCCAGTACTTC. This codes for CASSTGLAGGPSETQYF.

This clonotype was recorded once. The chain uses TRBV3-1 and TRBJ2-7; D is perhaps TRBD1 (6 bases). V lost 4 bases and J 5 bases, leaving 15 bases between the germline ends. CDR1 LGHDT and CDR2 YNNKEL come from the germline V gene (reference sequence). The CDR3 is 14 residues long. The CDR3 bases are TGTGCCAGCAGCCCCGAGGACACAGGGAACGAGCAGTACTTC. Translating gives CASSPEDTGNEQYF.